This entry concerns a single T cell receptor (beta chain). The clone's antigen remains unknown. No much larger clone is present one base from it, and per-base qualities are unavailable. In the prospective study, participants were about 18 to 89 years old, resided in about two dozen geographic areas of the United States, and were enrolled through a virtual design. To assign participants to cohorts, the prospective study relied on clinical history that participants themselves reported in a screening survey and a study questionnaire. ImmuneRACE Cohort 3 recovered participants were defined by two consecutive negative NP/OP PCR tests, healthcare professional clearance, or symptom resolution. Mobile phlebotomists in the prospective study collected whole blood, serum and a nasopharyngeal or oropharyngeal swab from every participant. Participants in the prospective study had the option to provide additional blood draws and questionnaires over a 2-month period. Before DNA extraction, prospective study blood samples were shipped either frozen or at room temperature.

TCRbeta CDR3 regions were amplified from genomic DNA using the immunoSEQ Assay, a bias-controlled multiplex PCR. Regarding the original processing steps: The number of nucleated cells in each sample was estimated from the amplification of reference gene primers within the assay. To quantify the absolute abundance of each unique TCRbeta CDR3 rearrangement, sequence reads were collapsed and filtered. For each sample, productive Simpson clonality was calculated by taking the square root of Simpson's diversity index across productive rearrangements. Entries here come from immuneACCESS through TCRdb and include only in-frame sequences with V and J called. Some clones fail to appear in such tables; in the studies checked, an unresolved V gene covers under half of the shortfall, and the cause of the remainder is unknown. That table is the source of V, J and clone size, and D and trimming were worked out from the DNA. The sample table shows 210,000 or so clones, and about 84% are seen once. The biggest ten clones account for approximately 1.8% of the sample.

These data originate in a study of blood T cell repertoires in COVID-19 (dated by TCRdb to about 2020). Some background on the complete study: The collaborator samples originated in the United States, Italy and Spain and spanned the acute and convalescent phases of COVID-19. Deeply sampled blood TCRbeta repertoires from subjects exposed to, actively infected with, or recovered from COVID-19 were included in the dataset. Samples were obtained from the ongoing ImmuneRACE study (first 160 participants) and from over 1,000 subjects provided by 6 global collaborators. Where available, HLA class I and class II types were obtained from metadata supplied by the sample provider rather than from assay-based typing. The material from the prospective study consisted of cDNA or gDNA derived from T cells, B-cell-depleted T cells, or PBMCs. Sample metadata almost always included a de-identified subject ID, COVID-19 status, age in years and sex. The repertoires were made available in a free public database intended to serve as a resource for research on the immune response to SARS-CoV-2.

V is reduced by 8 bases and J by 0 bases, leaving a spacing of 10 bases between them. From the cysteine through the phenylalanine, the CDR3 covers 14 amino acids. The CDR3 DNA has 42 bases and is translated from base 1. Sequences MGHDK (CDR1) and SYGVNS (CDR2) are obtained from the germline V gene. Overall study results and their limits: Clinical and demographic metadata were provided uncurated, with the amount varying by source and participant.

This TCR was sampled from a man in his sixties who had recovered from COVID-19. Recombination joined TRBV25-1 with TRBJ2-2; TRBD2 might be the D gene, on 5 matching bases. The sequencing sample was made of PBMCs or T cells enriched from blood (not recorded which). The CDR3 in this case is CASATNTNTGELFF. The nucleotides read TGTGCCAGCGCGACTAATACGAACACCGGGGAGCTGTTTTTT.